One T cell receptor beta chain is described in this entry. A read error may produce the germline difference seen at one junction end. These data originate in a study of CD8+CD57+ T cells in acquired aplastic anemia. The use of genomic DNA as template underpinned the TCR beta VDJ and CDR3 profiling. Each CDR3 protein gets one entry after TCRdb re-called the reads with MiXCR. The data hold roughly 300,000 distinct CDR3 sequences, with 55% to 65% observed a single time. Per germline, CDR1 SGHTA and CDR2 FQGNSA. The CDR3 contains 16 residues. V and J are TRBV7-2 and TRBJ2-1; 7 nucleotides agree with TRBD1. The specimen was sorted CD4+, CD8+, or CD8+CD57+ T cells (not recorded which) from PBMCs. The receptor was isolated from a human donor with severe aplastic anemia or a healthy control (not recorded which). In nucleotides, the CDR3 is TGTTCCAGCAGCAAAACACGTGGGACAGTACACAATGAGCAGTTCTTC. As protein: CSSSKTRGTVHNEQFF. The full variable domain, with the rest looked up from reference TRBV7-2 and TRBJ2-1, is GAGVSQSPSNKVTEKGKDVELRCDPISGHTALYWYRQSLGQGLEFLIYFQGNSAPDKSGLPSDRFSAERTGGSVSTLTIQRTQQEDSAVYLCSSSKTRGTVHNEQFFGPGTRLTVL.